Sequencing of this TCR beta chain was carried out in a study of blood T cell repertoires in COVID-19. The data were produced by immunoSEQ multiplex PCR, yet TCRdb's version contains in-frame clones alone and is incomplete. The sample carries roughly 220,000 clones, 88% recorded once. The CDR3 length is 15 residues. CDR1 is SGHAT, CDR2 FQNNGV, per germline. The V end lost 1 base, the J end lost 1 base, and 7 bases lay between the germline ends. Input material: PBMCs or T cells enriched from blood (not recorded which). The TCR was taken from a woman in her twenties or thirties who had recovered from COVID-19. J is TRBJ2-2 and V is TRBV11-2, with D tentatively TRBD2 (5 bases). The CDR3 region is CASSLVRVNTGELFF. The CDR3 DNA is TGTGCCAGCAGCTTAGTGAGGGTGAACACCGGGGAGCTGTTTTTT.